Below, 14 T cell receptor beta chains from the same sample are listed, as sequenced in a study of blood T cell repertoires in COVID-19 (dated by TCRdb to 2020 to 2022). To prepare the library, the immunoSEQ multiplex PCR assay was applied. Sourced from immuneACCESS, this table was stored by TCRdb with only in-frame sequences that have V and J called. A share of the clones is absent; for the studies checked, an unresolved V gene accounts for under half, and the remainder has no known explanation. The sample contains about 290,000 clones, 85% of them found a single time. 4% to 5% of the sample comes from the top ten. What was sequenced was peripheral blood. These receptors originate from a woman aged 50 to 60 with active or convalescent COVID-19.

V usage is TRBV2 and J usage is TRBJ2-7, with TRBD2 identical over 7 bases. CDR3 size: 19 residues. Per germline, CDR1 SNHLY and CDR2 FYNNEI. V lost 7 bases, J lost 4 bases, and 25 bases stayed unmatched. CDR3 bases: TGTGCCAGCACCCGTCTTAGCTTAGGGAACAGCGGGACTGCGTACGAGCAGTACTTC. Residues: CASTRLSLGNSGTAYEQYF. The full variable domain, in which reference TRBV2 and TRBJ2-7 provide the parts outside the CDR3, is EPEVTQTPSHQVTQMGQEVILRCVPISNHLYFYWYRQILGQKVEFLVSFYNNEISEKSEIFDDQFSVERPDGSNFTLKIRSTKLEDSAMYFCASTRLSLGNSGTAYEQYFGPGTRLTVT.

This clone was seen many times. V and J are TRBV10-3 and TRBJ2-2, with 10 positions matching TRBD2. The V gene end was trimmed by 9 bases and the J gene end by 4 bases; junction bases not matched to a gene: 5. Per the germline V gene, CDR1 is ENHRY and CDR2 is SYGVKD. The CDR3 extends over 14 amino acids. CDR3 region: CAISSGSGTGELFF. The CDR3 DNA is TGTGCCATTTCTAGCGGGAGTGGCACCGGGGAGCTGTTTTTT.

This chain uses TRBV27 with TRBJ2-1, with TRBD2 matching over 12 bases. The germline V gene has CDR1 MNHEY and CDR2 SMNVEV (reference sequence). Losses at the gene ends were 2 bases for V and 0 bases for J; bases not matched to a gene: 5. This CDR3 is 18 amino acids long. This chain's CDR3 is CASSLRLAGATSYNEQFF. The CDR3 DNA follows: TGTGCCAGCAGTTTAAGACTAGCGGGAGCTACCTCCTACAATGAGCAGTTCTTC.

This sequence joins TRBV24-1 and TRBJ2-1, with 11 bases identical to TRBD2. Losses at the gene ends were 4 bases for V and 7 bases for J; bases not matched to a gene: 5. The length of the CDR3 is 15 residues. In germline, CDR1 is KGHDR, CDR2 SFDVKD. CDR3 sequence: CATSETSGSGNEQFF. The CDR3 DNA reads TGTGCCACCAGTGAAACTAGCGGGAGCGGGAATGAGCAGTTCTTC.

The chain combines TRBV11-2 with TRBJ2-3, with a possible D match to TRBD2 (6 bases). Trimming cost V 4 bases and J 0 bases, with 8 bases left between them. The CDR3 is 14 residues long. Germline V lookup: CDR1 SGHAT, CDR2 FQNNGV. The CDR3: CASSWDWSTDTQYF. The CDR3, as DNA: TGTGCCAGCAGCTGGGACTGGAGCACAGATACGCAGTATTTT.

The chain employs TRBV28 and TRBJ2-7, with TRBD2 as a possible D gene (6 bases). Trimming left V 6 bases short and J 5 bases short, with 17 bases between. The germline gives CDR1 MDHEN, CDR2 SYDVKM. The CDR3 spans 14 residues. The CDR3 is CASRFTGGRHEQYF. CDR3 sequence (DNA): TGTGCCAGCAGATTTACCGGGGGACGCCACGAGCAGTACTTC.

The J gene is TRBJ1-4, the V gene TRBV7-6; possible D gene TRBD1, 6 bases. Trimming stripped 3 bases from V and 5 bases from J, with 10 bases between. The CDR3 extends over 14 amino acids. Per the germline V gene, CDR1 is SGHVS and CDR2 is FNYEAQ. The CDR3 coding sequence is TGTGCCAGCAGCTTGGCGGGGGGCAATGAAAAACTGTTTTTT. Its protein is CASSLAGGNEKLFF.

The chain links TRBV6-1 to TRBJ1-5; no firm D call. Germline lookup yields CDR1 MNHNS and CDR2 SASEGT. Between the trimmed V and J ends, which lost 1 base and 7 bases, there was a span of 14 bases. The CDR3 extends over 15 amino acids. Here the CDR3 reads CASSEGIIDNQPQHF. In DNA form, the CDR3 reads TGTGCCAGCAGTGAAGGGATCATTGACAACCAGCCCCAGCATTTT.

V is TRBV6-1 and J is TRBJ2-7, with 8 bases fitting TRBD2. The CDR3 extends over 18 amino acids. J lost 2 bases, V lost 2 bases, and 14 bases had no gene match. Per germline, CDR1 MNHNS and CDR2 SASEGT. CDR3: CASSEMPLGGGIPYEQYF. In DNA, the CDR3 is TGTGCCAGCAGTGAAATGCCCCTCGGGGGGGGGATCCCCTACGAGCAGTACTTC.

V is TRBV19 and J is TRBJ2-3; TRBD2 aligns across 9 bases. There are 16 residues in the CDR3. Germline CDR1 reads LNHDA; CDR2 reads SQIVND (reference sequence). V lost 3 bases, J lost 1 base, and 5 bases stayed unmatched. This chain's CDR3 is CASSIRSSGGTDTQYF. Here the CDR3 DNA reads TGTGCCAGTAGTATCAGGTCTAGCGGGGGCACAGATACGCAGTATTTT.

V and J are TRBV10-3 and TRBJ2-3; the match to TRBD2 covers 8 bases. V lost 4 bases to trimming and J lost 5 bases; unmatched junction nucleotides: 5. Germline V gives CDR1 ENHRY, CDR2 SYGVKD. This CDR3 is built from 14 residues. Here the CDR3 reads CAISGRREVDTQYF. The DNA for the CDR3 is TGTGCCATCAGTGGGCGGCGGGAGGTAGATACGCAGTATTTT.

Only a few counts were recorded for this clone. The rearrangement joins TRBV30 to TRBJ2-7; 7 bases line up with TRBD2. The CDR3 is 14 amino acids. V lost 5 bases and J lost 2; bases outside the gene matches: 9. The V gene's germline CDR1 is GTSNPN and CDR2 SVGIG (reference sequence). The CDR3 protein is CAWGRGVGAYEQYF. The CDR3, as DNA: TGTGCCTGGGGCCGGGGGGTAGGAGCCTACGAGCAGTACTTC.

This clone came up once. The rearrangement links TRBV2 to TRBJ2-1; TRBD2 matches at 8 bases. In germline, CDR1 is SNHLY, CDR2 FYNNEI. This CDR3 spans 15 amino acids. The ends lost 3 bases at V and 2 bases at J; junction bases unmatched: 3. CDR3: CASSDTAGAYNEQFF. CDR3 bases: TGTGCCAGCAGTGATACAGCGGGAGCCTACAATGAGCAGTTCTTC.

Comments on this clone: With a much larger clone just one base away, this may be a read error. The chain links TRBV5-6 to TRBJ1-6; no clear D gene. This CDR3 region has 15 residues. V was pared by 0 bases and J by 0 bases, with 4 bases between. Per germline, CDR1 SGHDT and CDR2 YYEEEE. For the CDR3, the DNA is TGTGCCAGCAGCTTGGACAGCTCCTATAATTCACCCCTCCACTTT. Protein: CASSLDSSYNSPLHF.